This T cell receptor (beta chain) emerged from a study of OX40 agonist ivuxolimab in advanced cancers. On the study more broadly: Under the entry rules, prior anti-PD-1, anti-PD-L1 or anti-CTLA-4 therapy was allowed, and around 36% had some. Overall study results and limits: The average count of expanded clones was higher among CD8+ T cells than among CD4+.

This CDR3 region has 12 residues. Looked up from germline, CDR1 is SGHDT and CDR2 is YYEEEE. Trimming cost V 0 bases and J 3 bases, with 4 bases left between them. Using immunoSEQ multiplex PCR, the repertoire was profiled, and TCRdb retains in-frame clones only, with some absent. The sample lists about 69,000 clones, about 90% occurring once. This clone has more than one count but fewer than ten. What it binds is not known. The same CDR3 arises from other DNA sequences in this sample as well. The chain uses TRBV5-6 and TRBJ2-7; no clear D. The sequence was collected from an adult with an advanced solid tumor such as melanoma, head and neck, liver or kidney cancer. Sequenced here: CD4+ or CD8+ T cells sorted from blood, sampled in a trial of the OX40 agonist ivuxolimab. The chain's CDR3 is CASSLDNYEQYF. In nucleotides, the CDR3 is TGTGCCAGCAGCTTGGACAACTACGAGCAGTACTTC.